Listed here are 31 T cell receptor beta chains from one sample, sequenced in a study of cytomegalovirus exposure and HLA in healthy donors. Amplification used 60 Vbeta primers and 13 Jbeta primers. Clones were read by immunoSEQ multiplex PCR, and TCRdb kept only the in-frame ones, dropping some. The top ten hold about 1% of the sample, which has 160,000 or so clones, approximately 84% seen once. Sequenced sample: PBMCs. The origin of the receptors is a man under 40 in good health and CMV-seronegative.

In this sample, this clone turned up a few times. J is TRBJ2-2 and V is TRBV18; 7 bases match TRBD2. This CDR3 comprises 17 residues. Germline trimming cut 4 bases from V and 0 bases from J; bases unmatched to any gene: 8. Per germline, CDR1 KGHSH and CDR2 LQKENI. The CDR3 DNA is TGTGCCAGCTCACAGATCCCGGGGGGTTCGAACACCGGGGAGCTGTTTTTT. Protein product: CASSQIPGGSNTGELFF.

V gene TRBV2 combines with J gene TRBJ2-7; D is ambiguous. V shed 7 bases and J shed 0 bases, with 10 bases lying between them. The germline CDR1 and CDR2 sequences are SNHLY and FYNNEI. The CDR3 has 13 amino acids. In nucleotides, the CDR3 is TGTGCCAGCACCCCCGGGTTCTCCTACGAGCAGTACTTC. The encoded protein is CASTPGFSYEQYF.

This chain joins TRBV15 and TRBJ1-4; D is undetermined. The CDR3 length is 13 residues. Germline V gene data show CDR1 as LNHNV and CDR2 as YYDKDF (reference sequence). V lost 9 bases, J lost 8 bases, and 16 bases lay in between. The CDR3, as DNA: TGTGCCACTGCCCAAGCGGGCGAAGAAAAACTGTTTTTT. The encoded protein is CATAQAGEEKLFF.

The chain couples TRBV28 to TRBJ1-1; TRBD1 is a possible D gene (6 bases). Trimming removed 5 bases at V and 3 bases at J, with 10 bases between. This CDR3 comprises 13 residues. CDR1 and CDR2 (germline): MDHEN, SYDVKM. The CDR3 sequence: CASSTGSDTEAFF. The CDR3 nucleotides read TGTGCCAGCAGTACAGGGTCAGACACTGAAGCTTTCTTT.

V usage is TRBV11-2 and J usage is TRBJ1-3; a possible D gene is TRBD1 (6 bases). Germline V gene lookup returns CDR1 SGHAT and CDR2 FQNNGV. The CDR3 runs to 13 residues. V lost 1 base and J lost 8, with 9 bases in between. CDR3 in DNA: TGTGCCAGCAGCTTAGTGCAGGGGTACACCATATATTTT. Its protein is CASSLVQGYTIYF.

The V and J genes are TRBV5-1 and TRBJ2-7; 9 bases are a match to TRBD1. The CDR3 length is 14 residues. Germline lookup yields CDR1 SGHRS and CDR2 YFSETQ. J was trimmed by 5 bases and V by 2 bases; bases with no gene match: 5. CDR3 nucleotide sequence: TGCGCCAGCAGCTTCCGGGACAGGGTTCACGAGCAGTACTTC. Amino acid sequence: CASSFRDRVHEQYF. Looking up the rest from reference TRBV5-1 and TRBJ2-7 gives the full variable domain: KAGVTQTPRYLIKTRGQQVTLSCSPISGHRSVSWYQQTPGQGLQFLFEYFSETQRNKGNFPGRFSGRQFSNSRSEMNVSTLELGDSALYLCASSFRDRVHEQYFGPGTRLTVT.

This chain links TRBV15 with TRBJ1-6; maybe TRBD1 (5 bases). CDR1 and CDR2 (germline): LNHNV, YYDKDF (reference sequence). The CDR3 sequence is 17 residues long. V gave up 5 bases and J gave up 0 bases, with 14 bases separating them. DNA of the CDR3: TGTGCCACCAGCGGCCTGACAGCTAGCTCCTATAATTCACCCCTCCACTTT. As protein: CATSGLTASSYNSPLHF.

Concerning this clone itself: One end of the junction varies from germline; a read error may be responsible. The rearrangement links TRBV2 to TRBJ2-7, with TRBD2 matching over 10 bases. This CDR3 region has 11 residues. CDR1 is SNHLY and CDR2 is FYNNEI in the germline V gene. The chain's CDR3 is CASSEGAGGKF. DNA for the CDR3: TGTGCCAGCAGTGAAGGAGCGGGAGGGAAGTTC.

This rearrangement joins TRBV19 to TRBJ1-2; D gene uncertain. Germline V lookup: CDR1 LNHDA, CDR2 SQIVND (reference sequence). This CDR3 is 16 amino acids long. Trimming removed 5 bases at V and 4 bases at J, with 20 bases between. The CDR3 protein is CASSDPLGRAGYGYTF. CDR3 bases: TGTGCCAGTAGTGACCCCTTGGGGAGGGCTGGCTATGGCTACACCTTC.

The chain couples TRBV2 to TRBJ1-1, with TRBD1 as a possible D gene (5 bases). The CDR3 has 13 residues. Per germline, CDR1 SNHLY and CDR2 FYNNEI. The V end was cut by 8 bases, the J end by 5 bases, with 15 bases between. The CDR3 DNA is TGTGCCAGCTACACCTTGGGGGGTACTGAAGCTTTCTTT. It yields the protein CASYTLGGTEAFF.

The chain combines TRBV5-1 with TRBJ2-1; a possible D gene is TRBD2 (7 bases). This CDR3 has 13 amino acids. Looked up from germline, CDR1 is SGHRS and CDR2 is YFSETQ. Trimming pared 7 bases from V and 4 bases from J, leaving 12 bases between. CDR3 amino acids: CASERGGYNEQFF. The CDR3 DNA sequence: TGCGCCAGCGAGAGGGGGGGGTACAATGAGCAGTTCTTC.

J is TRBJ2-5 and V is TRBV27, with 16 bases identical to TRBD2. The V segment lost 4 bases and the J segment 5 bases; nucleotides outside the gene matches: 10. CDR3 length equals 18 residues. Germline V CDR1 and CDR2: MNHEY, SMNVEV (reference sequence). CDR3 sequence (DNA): TGTGCCAGCAGTTCCCCGGGACTAGCGGGGGGGCGAGGGGAGACCCAGTACTTC. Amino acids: CASSSPGLAGGRGETQYF.

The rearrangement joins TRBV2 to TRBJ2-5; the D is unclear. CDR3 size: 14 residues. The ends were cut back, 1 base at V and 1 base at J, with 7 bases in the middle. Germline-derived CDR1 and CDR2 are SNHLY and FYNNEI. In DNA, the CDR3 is TGTGCCAGCAGTGAAGTGGGCCTCCAAGAGACCCAGTACTTC. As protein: CASSEVGLQETQYF.

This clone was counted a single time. The CDR3 coding sequence is TGTGCCAGTAGTATAGGGGGAGGGGGGGGTATCTACAATGAGCAGTTCTTC. Translated: CASSIGGGGGIYNEQFF. The chain employs TRBV19 and TRBJ2-1; weak D call: TRBD2 (7 bases). This CDR3 spans 17 amino acids. Deletions cut 1 base from V and 3 bases from J, with 16 bases between. Germline V gives CDR1 LNHDA, CDR2 SQIVND (reference sequence).

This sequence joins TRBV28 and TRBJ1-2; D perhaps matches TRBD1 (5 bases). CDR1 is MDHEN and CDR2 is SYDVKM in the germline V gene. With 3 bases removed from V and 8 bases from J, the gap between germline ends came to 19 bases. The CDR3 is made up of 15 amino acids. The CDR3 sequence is CASSFPGGRWLGYTF. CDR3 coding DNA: TGTGCCAGCAGTTTTCCGGGGGGACGATGGCTCGGCTACACCTTC.

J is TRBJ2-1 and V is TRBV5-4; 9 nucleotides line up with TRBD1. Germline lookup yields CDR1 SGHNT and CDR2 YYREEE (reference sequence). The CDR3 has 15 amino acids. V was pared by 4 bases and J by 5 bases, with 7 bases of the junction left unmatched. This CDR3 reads CASSLRTGVNNEQFF. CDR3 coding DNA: TGTGCCAGCAGCCTACGGACAGGGGTGAACAATGAGCAGTTCTTC. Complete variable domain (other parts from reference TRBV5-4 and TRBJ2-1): ETGVTQSPTHLIKTRGQQVTLRCSSQSGHNTVSWYQQALGQGPQFIFQYYREEENGRGNFPPRFSGLQFPNYSSELNVNALELDDSALYLCASSLRTGVNNEQFFGPGTRLTVL.

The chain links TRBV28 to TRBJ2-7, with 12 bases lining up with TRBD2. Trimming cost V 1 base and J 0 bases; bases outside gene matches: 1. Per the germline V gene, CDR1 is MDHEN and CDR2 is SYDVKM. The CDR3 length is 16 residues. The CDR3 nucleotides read TGTGCCAGCAGTTTATTGACTAGCGGGAGCTCCTACGAGCAGTACTTC. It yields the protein CASSLLTSGSSYEQYF.

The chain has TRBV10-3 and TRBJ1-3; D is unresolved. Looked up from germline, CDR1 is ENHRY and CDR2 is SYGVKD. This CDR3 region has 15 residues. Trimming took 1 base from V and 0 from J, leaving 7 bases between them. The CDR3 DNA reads TGTGCCATCAGTGAGTGGGCAGTCTCTGGAAACACCATATATTTT. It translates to CAISEWAVSGNTIYF.

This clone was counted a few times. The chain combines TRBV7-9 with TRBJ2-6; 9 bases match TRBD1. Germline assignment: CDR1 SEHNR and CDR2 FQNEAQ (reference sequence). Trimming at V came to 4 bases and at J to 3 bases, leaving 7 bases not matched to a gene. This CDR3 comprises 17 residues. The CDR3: CASSSDRGQIGANVLTF. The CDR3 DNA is TGTGCCAGCAGCTCGGACAGGGGACAAATTGGGGCCAACGTCCTGACTTTC.

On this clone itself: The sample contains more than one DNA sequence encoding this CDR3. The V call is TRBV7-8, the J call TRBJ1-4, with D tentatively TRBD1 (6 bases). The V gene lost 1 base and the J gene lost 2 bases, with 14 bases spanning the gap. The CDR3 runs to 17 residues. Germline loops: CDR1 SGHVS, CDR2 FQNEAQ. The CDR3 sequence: CASSLGAGVYTNEKLFF. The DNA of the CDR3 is TGTGCCAGCAGCTTAGGCGCAGGGGTTTATACTAATGAAAAACTGTTTTTT. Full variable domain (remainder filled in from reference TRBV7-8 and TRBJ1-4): GAGVSQSPRYKVAKRGQDVALRCDPISGHVSLFWYQQALGQGPEFLTYFQNEAQLDKSGLPSDRFFAERPEGSVSTLKIQRTQQEDSAVYLCASSLGAGVYTNEKLFFGSGTQLSVL.

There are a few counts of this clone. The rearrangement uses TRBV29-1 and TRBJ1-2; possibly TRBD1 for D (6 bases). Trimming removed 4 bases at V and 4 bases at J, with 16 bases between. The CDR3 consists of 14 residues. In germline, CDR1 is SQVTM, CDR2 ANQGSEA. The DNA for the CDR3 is TGCAGCGTTGGCAACCGGGACACCATCTATGGCTACACCTTC. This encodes CSVGNRDTIYGYTF.

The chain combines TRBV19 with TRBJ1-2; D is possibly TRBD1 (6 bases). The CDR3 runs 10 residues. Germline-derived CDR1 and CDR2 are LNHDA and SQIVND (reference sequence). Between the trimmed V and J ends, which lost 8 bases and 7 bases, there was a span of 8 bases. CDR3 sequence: CASQGGGYTF. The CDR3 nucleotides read TGTGCCAGTCAAGGGGGTGGCTACACCTTC.

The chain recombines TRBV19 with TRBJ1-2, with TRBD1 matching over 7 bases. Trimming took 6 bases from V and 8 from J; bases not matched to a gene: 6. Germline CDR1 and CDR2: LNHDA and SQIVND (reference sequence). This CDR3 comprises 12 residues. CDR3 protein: CASRRTGDGYTF. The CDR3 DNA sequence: TGTGCCAGTAGGCGGACAGGTGACGGCTACACCTTC.

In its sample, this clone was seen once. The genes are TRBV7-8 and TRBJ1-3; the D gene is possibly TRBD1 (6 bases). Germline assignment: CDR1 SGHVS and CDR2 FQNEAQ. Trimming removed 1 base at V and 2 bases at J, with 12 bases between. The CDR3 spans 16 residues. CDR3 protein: CASSLGQASTGNTIYF. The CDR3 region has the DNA TGTGCCAGCAGCTTAGGACAGGCTAGCACTGGAAACACCATATATTTT.

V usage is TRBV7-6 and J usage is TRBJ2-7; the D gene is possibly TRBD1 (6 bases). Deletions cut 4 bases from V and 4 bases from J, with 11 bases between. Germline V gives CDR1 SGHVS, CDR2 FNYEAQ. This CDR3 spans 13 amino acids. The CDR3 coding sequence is TGTGCCAGCAGCTCTCGGACAGAGTACGAGCAGTACTTC. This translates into CASSSRTEYEQYF.

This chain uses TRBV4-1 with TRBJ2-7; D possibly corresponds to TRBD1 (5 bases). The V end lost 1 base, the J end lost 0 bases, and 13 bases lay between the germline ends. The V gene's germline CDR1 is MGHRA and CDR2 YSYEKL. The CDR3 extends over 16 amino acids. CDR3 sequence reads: CASSQGPQGLSYEQYF. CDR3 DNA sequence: TGCGCCAGCAGCCAAGGGCCGCAGGGCCTCTCCTACGAGCAGTACTTC.

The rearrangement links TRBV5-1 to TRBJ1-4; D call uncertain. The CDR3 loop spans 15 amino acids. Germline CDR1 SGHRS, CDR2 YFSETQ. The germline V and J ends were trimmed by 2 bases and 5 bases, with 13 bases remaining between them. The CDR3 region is CASSFGVVNNEKLFF. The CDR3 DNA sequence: TGCGCCAGCAGCTTCGGAGTCGTTAACAATGAAAAACTGTTTTTT. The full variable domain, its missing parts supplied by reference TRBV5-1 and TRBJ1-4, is KAGVTQTPRYLIKTRGQQVTLSCSPISGHRSVSWYQQTPGQGLQFLFEYFSETQRNKGNFPGRFSGRQFSNSRSEMNVSTLELGDSALYLCASSFGVVNNEKLFFGSGTQLSVL.

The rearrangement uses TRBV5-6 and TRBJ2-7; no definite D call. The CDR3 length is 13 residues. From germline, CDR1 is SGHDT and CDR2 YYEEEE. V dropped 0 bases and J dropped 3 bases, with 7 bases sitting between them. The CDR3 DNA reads TGTGCCAGCAGCTTGGGGAGCCTCTACGAGCAGTACTTC. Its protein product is CASSLGSLYEQYF.

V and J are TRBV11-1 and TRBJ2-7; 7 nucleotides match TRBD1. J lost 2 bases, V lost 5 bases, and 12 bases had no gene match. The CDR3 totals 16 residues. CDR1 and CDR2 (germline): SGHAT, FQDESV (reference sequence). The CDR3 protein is CASSPPRQGRTYEQYF. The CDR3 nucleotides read TGTGCCAGCAGCCCTCCTCGACAGGGAAGGACCTACGAGCAGTACTTC.

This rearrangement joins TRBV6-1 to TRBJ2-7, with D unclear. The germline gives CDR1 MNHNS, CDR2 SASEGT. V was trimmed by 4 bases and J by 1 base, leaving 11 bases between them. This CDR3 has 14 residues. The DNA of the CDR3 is TGTGCCAGCAGTGCCCGGGTAGATTCCTACGAGCAGTACTTC. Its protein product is CASSARVDSYEQYF.

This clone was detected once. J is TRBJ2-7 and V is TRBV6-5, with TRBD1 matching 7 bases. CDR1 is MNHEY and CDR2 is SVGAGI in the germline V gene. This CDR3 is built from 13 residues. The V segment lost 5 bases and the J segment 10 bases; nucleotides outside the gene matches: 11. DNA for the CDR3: TGTGCCAGCAGTCGAATACCGGGACAGTCACAGTACTTC. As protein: CASSRIPGQSQYF.